The 2 T cell receptor beta chains reported below all come from one sample, sequenced in a study of cytomegalovirus exposure and HLA in healthy donors. Primers: 60 Vbeta forward and 13 Jbeta reverse. Data came from immunoSEQ multiplex PCR; TCRdb stores just in-frame clones and leaves some out. This sample has about 140,000 clones, with 80% found just once. The sequenced material came from PBMCs. Every receptor here comes from a man in his fifties in good health and CMV-seronegative.

The chain uses TRBV4-1 and TRBJ1-2; TRBD1 matches at 9 bases. CDR1 MGHRA and CDR2 YSYEKL come from the germline V gene. V shed 3 bases, J shed 7 bases, and the junction held 6 bases outside the gene matches. The CDR3 totals 14 residues. The DNA of the CDR3 is TGCGCCAGCAGCCAGGTAACAGGGGGCGTTGGCTACACCTTC. This gives the protein CASSQVTGGVGYTF.

The genes are TRBV27 and TRBJ2-7; TRBD2 agrees at 10 bases. CDR1 and CDR2 (germline): MNHEY, SMNVEV (reference sequence). The CDR3 extends over 15 amino acids. V lost 6 bases and J lost 3; bases outside the gene matches: 8. The CDR3 reads CASRGLAGAFYEQYF. The DNA for the CDR3 is TGTGCCAGCAGAGGGCTAGCGGGAGCCTTCTACGAGCAGTACTTC.